This T cell receptor beta chain is from a study of cytomegalovirus exposure and HLA in healthy donors. This CDR3 has 13 amino acids. Germline values: CDR1 KGHSH, CDR2 LQKENI. The primer mix had 60 Vbeta and 13 Jbeta primers. Only in-frame clones appear in the TCRdb table, and some are missing; sequencing was by immunoSEQ multiplex PCR. The sample contains roughly 84,000 clones, more than 60% of which appear only once. In this sample, this clone turned up a few times. This receptor was obtained from a male donor in good health and CMV-seropositive. The chain links TRBV18 to TRBJ2-5; D unresolved. The J call could be wrong; TRBJ2-7 is a better fit for the DNA end. Material for sequencing was PBMCs. CDR3 bases: TGTGCCAGCTCACCAGCGGCCTCCTACGAGCAGTACTTC. Its protein product is CASSPAASYEQYF.